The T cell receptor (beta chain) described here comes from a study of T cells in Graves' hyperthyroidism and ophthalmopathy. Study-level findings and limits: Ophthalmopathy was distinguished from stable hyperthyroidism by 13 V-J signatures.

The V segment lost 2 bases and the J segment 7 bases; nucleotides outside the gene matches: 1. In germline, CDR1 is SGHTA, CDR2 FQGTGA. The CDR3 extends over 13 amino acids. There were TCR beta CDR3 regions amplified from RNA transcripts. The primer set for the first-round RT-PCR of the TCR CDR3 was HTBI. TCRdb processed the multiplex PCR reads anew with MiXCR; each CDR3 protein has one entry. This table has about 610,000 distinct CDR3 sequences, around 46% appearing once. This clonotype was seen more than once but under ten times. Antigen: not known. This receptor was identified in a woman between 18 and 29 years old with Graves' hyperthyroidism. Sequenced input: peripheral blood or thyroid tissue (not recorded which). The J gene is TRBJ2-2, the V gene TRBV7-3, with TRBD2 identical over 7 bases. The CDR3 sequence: CASSLRTSGELFF. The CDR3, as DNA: TGTGCCAGCAGCTTACGGACTAGCGGGGAGCTGTTTTTT.